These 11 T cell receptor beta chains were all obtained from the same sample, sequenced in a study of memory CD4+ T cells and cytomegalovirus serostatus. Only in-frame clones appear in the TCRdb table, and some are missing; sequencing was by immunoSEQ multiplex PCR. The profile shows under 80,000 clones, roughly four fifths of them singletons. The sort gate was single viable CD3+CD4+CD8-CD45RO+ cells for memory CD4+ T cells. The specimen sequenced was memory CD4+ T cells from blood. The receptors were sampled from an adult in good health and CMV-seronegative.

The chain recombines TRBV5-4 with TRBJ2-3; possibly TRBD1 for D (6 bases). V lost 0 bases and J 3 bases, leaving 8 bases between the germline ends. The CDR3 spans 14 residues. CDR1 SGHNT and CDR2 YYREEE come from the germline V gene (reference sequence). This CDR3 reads CASSLGGPTDTQYF. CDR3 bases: TGTGCCAGCAGCTTGGGGGGGCCGACAGATACGCAGTATTTT.

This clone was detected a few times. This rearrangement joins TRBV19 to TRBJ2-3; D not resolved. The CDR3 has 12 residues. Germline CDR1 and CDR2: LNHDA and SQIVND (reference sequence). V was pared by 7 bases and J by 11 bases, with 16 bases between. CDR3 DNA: TGTGCCAGTATTACGCCTCGAGGTGTGCAGTATTTT. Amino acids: CASITPRGVQYF.

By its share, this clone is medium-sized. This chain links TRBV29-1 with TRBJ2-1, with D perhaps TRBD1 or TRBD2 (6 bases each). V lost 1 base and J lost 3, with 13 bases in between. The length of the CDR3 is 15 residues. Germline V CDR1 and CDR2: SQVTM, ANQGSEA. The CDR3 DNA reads TGCAGCGTTGAAGGGGGGCGGGATCTCTACAATGAGCAGTTCTTC. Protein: CSVEGGRDLYNEQFF.

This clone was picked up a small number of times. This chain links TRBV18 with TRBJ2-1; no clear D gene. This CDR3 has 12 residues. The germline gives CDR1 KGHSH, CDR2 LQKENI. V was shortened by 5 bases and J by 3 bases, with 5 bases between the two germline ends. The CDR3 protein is CASSTLYNEQFF. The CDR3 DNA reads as TGTGCCAGCTCAACCCTCTACAATGAGCAGTTCTTC.

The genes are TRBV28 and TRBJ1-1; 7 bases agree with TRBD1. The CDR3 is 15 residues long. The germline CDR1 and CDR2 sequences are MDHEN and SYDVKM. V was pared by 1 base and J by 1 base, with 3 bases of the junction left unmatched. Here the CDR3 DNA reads TGTGCCAGCAGTTTATCGACAGGGTGGAACACTGAAGCTTTCTTT. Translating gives CASSLSTGWNTEAFF.

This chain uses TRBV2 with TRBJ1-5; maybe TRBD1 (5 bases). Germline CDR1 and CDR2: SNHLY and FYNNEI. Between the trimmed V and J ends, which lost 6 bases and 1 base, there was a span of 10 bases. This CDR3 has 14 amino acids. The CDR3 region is CASRIGGSNQPQHF. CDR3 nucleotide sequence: TGTGCCAGCAGGATCGGGGGGAGCAATCAGCCCCAGCATTTT.

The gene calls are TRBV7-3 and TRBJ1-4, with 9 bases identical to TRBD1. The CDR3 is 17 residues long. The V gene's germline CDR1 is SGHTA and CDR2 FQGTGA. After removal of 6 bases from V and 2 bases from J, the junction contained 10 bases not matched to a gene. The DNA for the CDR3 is TGTGCCAGCAGTACCGACAGGGGGGTTACGACTAATGAAAAACTGTTTTTT. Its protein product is CASSTDRGVTTNEKLFF. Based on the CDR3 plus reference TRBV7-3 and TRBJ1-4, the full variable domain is GAGVSQTPSNKVTEKGKYVELRCDPISGHTALYWYRQSLGQGPEFLIYFQGTGAADDSGLPNDRFFAVRPEGSVSTLKIQRTERGDSAVYLCASSTDRGVTTNEKLFFGSGTQLSVL.

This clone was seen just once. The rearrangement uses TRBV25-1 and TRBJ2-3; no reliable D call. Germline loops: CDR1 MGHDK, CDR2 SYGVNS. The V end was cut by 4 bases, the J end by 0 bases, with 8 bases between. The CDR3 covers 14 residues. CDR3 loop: CASSAMGSTDTQYF. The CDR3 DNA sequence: TGTGCCAGCAGTGCAATGGGAAGCACAGATACGCAGTATTTT.

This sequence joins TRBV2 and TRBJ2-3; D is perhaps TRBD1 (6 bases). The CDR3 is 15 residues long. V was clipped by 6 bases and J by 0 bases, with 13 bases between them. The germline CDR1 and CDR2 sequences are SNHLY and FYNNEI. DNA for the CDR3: TGTGCCAGCAGCGCCACAGGGTCTAGCACAGATACGCAGTATTTT. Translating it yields CASSATGSSTDTQYF.

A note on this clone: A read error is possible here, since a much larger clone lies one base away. The CDR3 here is CASSQETQYF. The CDR3 DNA reads as TGTGCCAGCAGCCAAGAGACCCAGTACTTC. The chain has TRBV27 and TRBJ2-5; D gene uncertain. The CDR3 totals 10 residues. Germline V CDR1 and CDR2: MNHEY, SMNVEV (reference sequence). V was pared by 6 bases and J by 1 base, with 0 bases between.

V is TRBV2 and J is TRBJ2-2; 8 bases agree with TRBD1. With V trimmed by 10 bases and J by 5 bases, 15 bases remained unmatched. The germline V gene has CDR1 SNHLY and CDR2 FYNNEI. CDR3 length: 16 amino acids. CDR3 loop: CATKRAQGARTGELFF. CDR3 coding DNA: TGTGCCACTAAACGGGCGCAGGGGGCAAGGACCGGGGAGCTGTTTTTT.